Sequencing of this T cell receptor (beta chain) was carried out in a study of shared clonotypes between healthy human individuals. This clone turned up a few times. Sequencing used immunoSEQ multiplex PCR; TCRdb keeps in-frame clones, though not all of them. Here the sample spans about 1 million clones, 65% to 75% being singletons. Germline V gene lookup returns CDR1 LNHDA and CDR2 SQIVND (reference sequence). The CDR3 has 12 residues. J lost 9 bases, V lost 6 bases, and 5 bases had no gene match. The TCR comes from a man aged 18 to 30 in good health. Source material: memory CD4+ T cells sorted from blood. Subset meaning: CD45RA-negative fraction. The chain combines TRBV19 with TRBJ1-1; 9 bases align to TRBD1. CDR3 protein: CASSEDRGKAFF. The CDR3 bases are TGTGCCAGTAGCGAAGACAGGGGGAAAGCTTTCTTT. Based on the CDR3 plus reference TRBV19 and TRBJ1-1, the full variable domain is DGGITQSPKYLFRKEGQNVTLSCEQNLNHDAMYWYRQDPGQGLRLIYYSQIVNDFQKGDIAEGYSVSREKKESFPLTVTSAQKNPTAFYLCASSEDRGKAFFGQGTRLTVV.